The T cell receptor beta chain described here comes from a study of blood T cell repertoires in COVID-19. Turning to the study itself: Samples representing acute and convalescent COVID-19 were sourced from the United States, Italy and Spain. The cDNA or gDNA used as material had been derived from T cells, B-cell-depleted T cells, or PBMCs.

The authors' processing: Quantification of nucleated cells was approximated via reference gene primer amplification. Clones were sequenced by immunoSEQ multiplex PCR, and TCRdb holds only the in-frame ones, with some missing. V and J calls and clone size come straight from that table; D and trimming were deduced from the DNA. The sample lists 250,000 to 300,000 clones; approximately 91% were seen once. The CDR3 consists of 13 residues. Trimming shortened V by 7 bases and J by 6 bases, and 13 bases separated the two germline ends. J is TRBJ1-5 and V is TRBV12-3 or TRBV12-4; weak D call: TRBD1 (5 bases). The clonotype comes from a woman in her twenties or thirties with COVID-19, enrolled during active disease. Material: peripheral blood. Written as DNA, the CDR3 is TGTGCCAGCACCTGGGGAGGGGTTCAGCCCCAGCATTTT. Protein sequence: CASTWGGVQPQHF.